This TCR beta chain is from a study of T-cell memory formation after mild COVID-19. V was shortened by 3 bases and J by 8 bases, with 13 bases between the two germline ends. The CDR3 is made up of 13 amino acids. MiXCR, applied by TCRdb to the 5' RACE reads, yields one record per CDR3 protein. Of 250,000 to 350,000 distinct CDR3 sequences listed, approximately 19% were seen once; the top ten hold roughly 21%. Whole-study findings and limits: CD4+ clones that contracted lay mainly in CM and EM; CD8+ ones lay in EMRA.

In its sample, this clonotype was seen a few times. What it binds is not known. Material for sequencing was PBMCs or a T cell subset sorted from them (not recorded which). The V gene is TRBV12-3 or TRBV12-4, the J gene TRBJ1-2, with D tentatively TRBD1 (5 bases). The source is a man aged 18 to 30 who had mild COVID-19 (a few samples of this study predate the infection). Cell type and time point are not known. The CDR3 region is CASSFGGGEGYTF. The CDR3 coding sequence is TGTGCCAGCAGTTTCGGCGGAGGGGAAGGCTACACCTTC.